The present TCR beta chain was sequenced within a study of OX40 agonist ivuxolimab in advanced cancers. Overall study context: Hepatocellular carcinoma, melanoma, renal cell or head and neck cancer affected the dose-escalation patients.

Patients were ruled out by autoimmune disease history or systemic immunosuppression. Germline CDR1 and CDR2: KGHSH and LQKENI. V trimming: 6 bases; J trimming: 0 bases; junction bases outside the gene matches: 6. The CDR3 runs 15 residues. Sequencing was performed with immunoSEQ multiplex PCR; in TCRdb, only in-frame clones are kept and a portion is missing. Of over 65,000 clones listed, 84% are singletons. V and J are TRBV18 and TRBJ2-3; 7 positions match TRBD2. This TCR came from an adult with an advanced solid tumor such as melanoma, head and neck, liver or kidney cancer. Source: CD4+ or CD8+ T cells sorted from blood, taken in a trial of the OX40 agonist ivuxolimab. CDR3 bases: TGTGCCAGCTCGCGGGAGTTTCAAAGCACAGATACGCAGTATTTT. This translates into CASSREFQSTDTQYF.